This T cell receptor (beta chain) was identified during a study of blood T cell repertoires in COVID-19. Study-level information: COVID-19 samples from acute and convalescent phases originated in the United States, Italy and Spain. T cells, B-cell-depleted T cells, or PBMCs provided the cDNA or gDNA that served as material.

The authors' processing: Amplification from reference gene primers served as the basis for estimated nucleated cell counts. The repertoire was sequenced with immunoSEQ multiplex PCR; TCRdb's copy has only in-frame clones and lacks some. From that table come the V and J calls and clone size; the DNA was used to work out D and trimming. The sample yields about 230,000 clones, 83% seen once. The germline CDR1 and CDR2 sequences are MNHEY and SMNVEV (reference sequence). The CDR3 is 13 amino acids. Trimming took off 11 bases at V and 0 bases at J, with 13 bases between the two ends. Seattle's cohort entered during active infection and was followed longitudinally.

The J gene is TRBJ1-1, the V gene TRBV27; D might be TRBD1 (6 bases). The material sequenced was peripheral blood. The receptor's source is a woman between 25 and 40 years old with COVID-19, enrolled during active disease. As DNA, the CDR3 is TGTGCCTCTCCGGCAGGGGTGAACACTGAAGCTTTCTTT. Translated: CASPAGVNTEAFF.